A selection of T cell receptor beta chains follows, all from one sample in a study of cytomegalovirus exposure and HLA in healthy donors. Measured with immunoSEQ multiplex PCR; TCRdb has only the in-frame clones, and not every one. The sample lists 200,000 or so clones, over 65% occurring once. Sequenced sample: PBMCs. The receptor set was obtained from a woman in her 50s in good health and CMV-seropositive. Each CDR3 is given with its conserved first and last residue. Fields, in order: J gene, V gene, D gene, clone size, CDR3 DNA, CDR3 protein. D genes are given only for firm matches. Only some rows state a clone size, as once, few, many or a class for expanded clones.

J: TRBJ1-1
V: TRBV6-1
D: -
size: -
DNA: TGTGCCTCCCGGATCCCAAAGAGGACTGAAGCTTTCTTT
CDR3: CASRIPKRTEAFF

J: TRBJ1-5
V: TRBV4-3
D: -
size: few
DNA: TGCGCCAGCAGCCAAGATATCGGTTCCCGACGGGGCAATCAGCCCCAGCATTTT
CDR3: CASSQDIGSRRGNQPQHF

J: TRBJ2-1
V: TRBV15
D: -
size: -
DNA: TGTGCCACCAGCAGAGAGGGGAGTGGGAATGAGCAGTTCTTC
CDR3: CATSREGSGNEQFF

J: TRBJ1-5
V: TRBV5-8
D: TRBD1
size: once
DNA: TGTGCCAGCAGGCGGAGGGGGCTCTGGGACAATCAGCCCCAGCATTTT
CDR3: CASRRRGLWDNQPQHF

J: TRBJ2-1
V: TRBV11-3
D: -
size: -
DNA: TGTGCCAGCAGCTTAGATTCTGTCTACAATGAGCAGTTCTTC
CDR3: CASSLDSVYNEQFF

J: TRBJ2-5
V: TRBV2
D: TRBD2
size: once
DNA: TGTGCCAGCAGGCCCTCGACTAGCGGGGGGAGGGAGACCCAGTACTTC
CDR3: CASRPSTSGGRETQYF

J: TRBJ2-3
V: TRBV30
D: -
size: -
DNA: TGTGCCTGGAGTTCCACTTGGACAGATACGCAGTATTTT
CDR3: CAWSSTWTDTQYF

J: TRBJ1-1
V: TRBV19
D: -
size: -
DNA: TGTGCCAGTATAATCGCGGGGGGACTTCAAGCTTTCTTT
CDR3: CASIIAGGLQAFF

J: TRBJ2-2
V: TRBV4-2
D: TRBD2
size: -
DNA: TGTGCCAGCAGCCCCGGACTAGCGGGGGCCCTACCGGTCCAGCTGTTTTTT
CDR3: CASSPGLAGALPVQLFF

J: TRBJ1-2
V: TRBV28
D: -
size: -
DNA: TGTGCCAGCAGTCCTACAGGAAGGAACTATGGCTACACCTTC
CDR3: CASSPTGRNYGYTF

J: TRBJ1-3
V: TRBV7-9
D: TRBD1
size: few
DNA: TGTGCCAGCAGCCCAGACAGGGGAGGAAACACCATATATTTT
CDR3: CASSPDRGGNTIYF

J: TRBJ1-4
V: TRBV10-2
D: -
size: -
DNA: TGCGCCAGCAGACAGGGTTGGAATGAAAAACTGTTTTTT
CDR3: CASRQGWNEKLFF

J: TRBJ2-2
V: TRBV6-1
D: -
size: once
DNA: TGTGCCAGCAGTGAAGCATTAGCCCACGGGGAGCTGTTTTTT
CDR3: CASSEALAHGELFF

J: TRBJ2-1
V: TRBV5-4
D: TRBD1
size: -
DNA: TGTGCCAGCAGCCAAGTCGCCCGGGACAGGGCGTACAATGAGCAGTTCTTC
CDR3: CASSQVARDRAYNEQFF

J: TRBJ1-2
V: TRBV6-5
D: TRBD1
size: -
DNA: TGTGCCAGCAGCCTCGGGACAGGGAACTATGGCTACACCTTC
CDR3: CASSLGTGNYGYTF

J: TRBJ2-5
V: TRBV9
D: TRBD1
size: few
DNA: TGTGCCAGCAGCGTAGAAACAGGGGTTCTCGGGGAGACCCAGTACTTC
CDR3: CASSVETGVLGETQYF

J: TRBJ1-2
V: TRBV6-6
D: TRBD1
size: -
DNA: TGTGCCAGCACCGCCGGGACAGGATCCTATGGCTACACCTTC
CDR3: CASTAGTGSYGYTF

J: TRBJ1-2
V: TRBV9
D: TRBD1
size: once
DNA: TGTGCCAGCAACCAAAACCGGGACAGGGGATCCAACTATGGCTACACCTTC
CDR3: CASNQNRDRGSNYGYTF

J: TRBJ2-5
V: TRBV6-6
D: -
size: -
DNA: TGTGCCAGCAGTCAGGGAAAAGAGACCCAGTACTTC
CDR3: CASSQGKETQYF

J: TRBJ2-2
V: TRBV13
D: -
size: -
DNA: TGTGCCAGCAGACCGACAGGTCCCTCCGGGGAGCTGTTTTTT
CDR3: CASRPTGPSGELFF

J: TRBJ2-1
V: TRBV5-1
D: TRBD1
size: few
DNA: TGCGCCAGCAGCTTGGGACAGGGTAACAATGAGCAGTTCTTC
CDR3: CASSLGQGNNEQFF

J: TRBJ1-2
V: TRBV7-8
D: -
size: once
DNA: TGTGCCAGCAGCTTAATCGCGGACGGGGGAGGCTACACCTTC
CDR3: CASSLIADGGGYTF

J: TRBJ2-3
V: TRBV5-8
D: -
size: -
DNA: TGTGCCAGCAGCAATAAACGGCGGGACGGCACAGATACGCAGTATTTT
CDR3: CASSNKRRDGTDTQYF

J: TRBJ2-1
V: TRBV7-2
D: TRBD1
size: -
DNA: TGTGCCAGCAGCCAGGACAGGGGGAAAGACAATGAGCAGTTCTTC
CDR3: CASSQDRGKDNEQFF

J: TRBJ2-1
V: TRBV5-4
D: -
size: -
DNA: TGTGCCAGCAGCAGGCTAGCGTTGGACAATGAGCAGTTCTTC
CDR3: CASSRLALDNEQFF

J: TRBJ1-2
V: TRBV7-2
D: -
size: few
DNA: TGTGCCAGCAGCTTAGGAGGGCAGGCACCAAGAGGCTACACCTTC
CDR3: CASSLGGQAPRGYTF

J: TRBJ2-3
V: TRBV7-9
D: -
size: -
DNA: TGTGCCAGCAGCGCCTACGGAGGTTCTAACACAGATACGCAGTATTTT
CDR3: CASSAYGGSNTDTQYF

J: TRBJ1-2
V: TRBV19
D: -
size: -
DNA: TGTGCCAGTGAGGACTTTTATGGCTACACCTTC
CDR3: CASEDFYGYTF

J: TRBJ2-7
V: TRBV4-3
D: -
size: -
DNA: TGCGCCAGCAGCCAAGATTTTGACCCCACCCGCGGGCAGTACTTC
CDR3: CASSQDFDPTRGQYF

J: TRBJ2-7
V: TRBV10-3
D: TRBD1
size: -
DNA: TGTGCCACCCGGGACAGGGTCAAGGAGCAGTACTTC
CDR3: CATRDRVKEQYF

J: TRBJ2-1
V: TRBV11-2
D: TRBD2
size: -
DNA: TGTGCCAGCAGCTCCGGGACTAGCTCCTACAATGAGCAGTTCTTC
CDR3: CASSSGTSSYNEQFF

J: TRBJ2-7
V: TRBV9
D: -
size: -
DNA: TGTGCCAGCAACCCCAGAACAGGGACCTACGAGCAGTACTTC
CDR3: CASNPRTGTYEQYF

J: TRBJ2-5
V: TRBV28
D: TRBD2
size: -
DNA: TGTGCCAGCAGTCCTCCCGGGGGGGTACAAGAGACCCAGTACTTC
CDR3: CASSPPGGVQETQYF

J: TRBJ2-5
V: TRBV13
D: TRBD2
size: -
DNA: TGTGCCAGCAGCTTGTTACTAGCGGGGGAAGAGACCCAGTACTTC
CDR3: CASSLLLAGEETQYF

J: TRBJ2-2
V: TRBV1
D: -
size: -
DNA: TGCACCAGCAGCCACAGTGTGACTAAGCTAAGTAGCGGGGGGCCCTTGAACACCGGGGAGCTGTTTTTT
CDR3: CTSSHSVTKLSSGGPLNTGELFF

J: TRBJ2-7
V: TRBV28
D: -
size: -
DNA: TGTGCCGGCATCTTAAAGATTGGAGCCTACGAGCAGTACTTC
CDR3: CAGILKIGAYEQYF

J: TRBJ1-2
V: TRBV28
D: TRBD1
size: -
DNA: TGTGCCAGCAGTACCGGGACAGGCGGTTATGGCTACACCTTC
CDR3: CASSTGTGGYGYTF

J: TRBJ1-1
V: TRBV6-5
D: -
size: -
DNA: TGTGCCAGCAGTTACTCAGGGGTCCCCACTGAAGCTTTCTTT
CDR3: CASSYSGVPTEAFF

J: TRBJ2-3
V: TRBV5-1
D: TRBD1
size: -
DNA: TGCGCCAGCAGCTTGGTAGGGACAGGGGGTCAGGATACGCAGTATTTT
CDR3: CASSLVGTGGQDTQYF

J: TRBJ1-2
V: TRBV14
D: -
size: -
DNA: TGTGCCAGCAGCCAAAGTGGCAGGGTAGGTGATGGCTACACCTTC
CDR3: CASSQSGRVGDGYTF

J: TRBJ2-7
V: TRBV11-2
D: -
size: -
DNA: TGTGCCAGCAGCTTAGTACGAAAGCCCAACGAGCAGTACTTC
CDR3: CASSLVRKPNEQYF

J: TRBJ2-7
V: TRBV28
D: TRBD2
size: -
DNA: TGTGCCAGCAGTCCCTCCGGGACTAAAACGCCCGAGCAGTACTTC
CDR3: CASSPSGTKTPEQYF

J: TRBJ2-3
V: TRBV6-4
D: TRBD1
size: -
DNA: TGTGCCAGCAGTGAGACAGGGGTTAGCACAGATACGCAGTATTTT
CDR3: CASSETGVSTDTQYF

J: TRBJ2-7
V: TRBV7-2
D: -
size: -
DNA: TGTGCCAGCAGCTTAGATAGCGGTTATTCCTACGAGCAGTACTTC
CDR3: CASSLDSGYSYEQYF

J: TRBJ2-6
V: TRBV28
D: -
size: -
DNA: TGTGCCAGCAGTTTAACGGGTACGGGGGCCAACGTCCTGACTTTC
CDR3: CASSLTGTGANVLTF

J: TRBJ1-1
V: TRBV4-2
D: -
size: -
DNA: TGTGCCAGCAGCCAAGATCGTAGGGGCGCGGACGCTTTCTTT
CDR3: CASSQDRRGADAFF

J: TRBJ1-2
V: TRBV6-1
D: -
size: -
DNA: TGTGCCAGCACCGAAAGGCGGGGGGCTAGCTACACCTTC
CDR3: CASTERRGASYTF

J: TRBJ2-3
V: TRBV7-2
D: TRBD2
size: -
DNA: TGTGCCAGCAGCTCGTTTAGCGGGGGGGGCCCAGATACGCAGTATTTT
CDR3: CASSSFSGGGPDTQYF

J: TRBJ2-3
V: TRBV6-4
D: -
size: once
DNA: TGTGCCAGCAGTGCCCAGGGAGGAGATACGCAGTATTTT
CDR3: CASSAQGGDTQYF

J: TRBJ2-3
V: TRBV7-2
D: -
size: -
DNA: TGTGCCAGCAGCTTAGGCGTCTCCACGCATACGCAGTATTTT
CDR3: CASSLGVSTHTQYF

J: TRBJ2-7
V: TRBV6-5
D: -
size: -
DNA: TGTGCCAGCAGGGAGACCCACGAGCAGTACTTC
CDR3: CASRETHEQYF

J: TRBJ1-1
V: TRBV2
D: -
size: -
DNA: TGTGCCGGCCAAACCACAGGGTCGGGGACTGAAGCTTTCTTT
CDR3: CAGQTTGSGTEAFF

J: TRBJ2-6
V: TRBV5-1
D: -
size: -
DNA: TGCGCCAGCAGCCCCGGGACTCCCCTCTCTGGGGCCAACGTCCTGACTTTC
CDR3: CASSPGTPLSGANVLTF